These T cell receptor beta chains were read from a single sample in a study of response to subunit inactivated influenza vaccine. TCRdb re-called the RT-PCR reads with MiXCR, one entry per CDR3 protein. The sample yields under 550,000 distinct CDR3 sequences, approximately 7.8% seen once. This specimen was PBMCs from blood, taken about 23 months after vaccination. These receptors were obtained from a man in his fifties or sixties who received an inactivated influenza vaccine. Each CDR3 is given with its conserved first and last residue. D genes are given only for firm matches. Size tells how often a clone was seen (once, few, many) or the class of an expanded clone, and some rows leave it out.

CDR3: CATGTSGRGVNEQFF
DNA: TGTGCCACCGGGACTAGCGGGAGAGGGGTCAATGAGCAGTTCTTC
length: 15
size: many
V: TRBV24-1
J: TRBJ2-1
D: TRBD2

CDR3: CAGSKRRTNTGELFF
DNA: TGTGCCGGCAGTAAAAGACGGACGAACACCGGGGAGCTGTTTTTT
length: 15
size: many
V: TRBV28
J: TRBJ2-2
D: NA

CDR3: CASSPPRSYEQYF
DNA: TGTGCCAGCAGCCCCCCCCGGTCCTACGAGCAGTACTTC
length: 13
size: many
V: TRBV7-9
J: TRBJ2-7
D: NA

CDR3: CASSSGVGPYEQYF
DNA: TGTGCCAGCAGTTCAGGGGTCGGGCCATACGAGCAGTACTTC
length: 14
size: few
V: TRBV7-9
J: TRBJ2-7
D: NA

CDR3: CASSQGSPLNTGELFF
DNA: TGCGCCAGCAGCCAAGGATCCCCGTTGAACACCGGGGAGCTGTTTTTT
length: 16
size: few
V: TRBV4-1
J: TRBJ2-2
D: NA

CDR3: CASSIRGGGNQPQHF
DNA: TGTGCCAGTAGTATACGAGGCGGCGGCAATCAGCCCCAGCATTTT
length: 15
size: NA
V: TRBV19
J: TRBJ1-5
D: NA

CDR3: CASSEGGVLAGIWGTADTQYF
DNA: TGTGCCAGCAGCGAGGGGGGAGTCTTAGCGGGAATTTGGGGGACGGCAGATACGCAGTATTTT
length: 21
size: NA
V: TRBV9
J: TRBJ2-3
D: TRBD2

CDR3: CASSLFDGTGASYEQYF
DNA: TGCGCCAGCAGCTTGTTCGATGGGACAGGAGCCTCCTACGAGCAGTACTTC
length: 17
size: few
V: TRBV5-1
J: TRBJ2-7
D: TRBD1

CDR3: CASSELDSNSPLHF
DNA: TGTGCCAGCAGTGAACTGGACAGTAATTCACCCCTCCACTTT
length: 14
size: few
V: TRBV6-1
J: TRBJ1-6
D: NA

CDR3: CASSLEPGARNNEQFF
DNA: TGCGCCAGCAGCTTGGAACCGGGAGCACGAAACAATGAGCAGTTCTTC
length: 16
size: NA
V: TRBV5-1
J: TRBJ2-1
D: NA

CDR3: CASSQDPSRSNQPQHF
DNA: TGTGCCAGCAGCCAAGATCCTTCAAGGAGCAATCAGCCCCAGCATTTT
length: 16
size: few
V: TRBV4-2
J: TRBJ1-5
D: NA

CDR3: CASSRGDSDYEQYF
DNA: TGTGCCAGCAGTCGGGGGGACAGCGACTACGAGCAGTACTTC
length: 14
size: NA
V: TRBV6-2/TRBV6-3
J: TRBJ2-7
D: NA

CDR3: CASSQGEGWYEQFF
DNA: TGTGCCAGCAGCCAAGGGGAGGGCTGGTATGAGCAGTTCTTC
length: 14
size: many
V: TRBV3-1
J: TRBJ2-1
D: TRBD2

CDR3: CASSYSTQGGQGLYEQYF
DNA: TGTGCCAGCAGTTACTCGACTCAGGGTGGACAGGGACTCTACGAGCAGTACTTC
length: 18
size: NA
V: TRBV6-5
J: TRBJ2-7
D: TRBD1

CDR3: CASSQFGGEKLFF
DNA: TGTGCCAGCAGCCAATTCGGGGGTGAAAAACTGTTTTTT
length: 13
size: few
V: TRBV3-1
J: TRBJ1-4
D: NA

CDR3: CASSSGQGLNEQYF
DNA: TGTGCCAGCAGTTCGGGACAGGGTCTAAACGAGCAGTACTTC
length: 14
size: few
V: TRBV28
J: TRBJ2-7
D: TRBD1

CDR3: CASSLGWGSQENQYF
DNA: TGCGCCAGCAGCTTGGGATGGGGCTCCCAAGAGAACCAGTACTTC
length: 15
size: NA
V: TRBV5-1
J: TRBJ2-5
D: NA

CDR3: CSASRQNNEQFF
DNA: TGCAGTGCTAGTAGGCAGAACAATGAGCAGTTCTTC
length: 12
size: few
V: TRBV20-1
J: TRBJ2-1
D: NA

CDR3: CASSLGLAGRQETQYF
DNA: TGTGCCAGCAGCTTGGGACTAGCGGGTCGTCAAGAGACCCAGTACTTC
length: 16
size: many
V: TRBV7-7
J: TRBJ2-5
D: TRBD2

CDR3: CASSQGGQYNSPLHF
DNA: TGCGCCAGCAGCCAAGGAGGACAGTATAATTCACCCCTCCACTTT
length: 15
size: many
V: TRBV4-3
J: TRBJ1-6
D: NA

CDR3: CATLYGTPPSGANVLTF
DNA: TGTGCCACCTTATACGGGACACCACCCTCTGGGGCCAACGTCCTGACTTTC
length: 17
size: NA
V: TRBV10-3
J: TRBJ2-6
D: NA

CDR3: CASNWDREYEQYF
DNA: TGTGCCAGCAACTGGGACAGGGAGTACGAGCAGTACTTC
length: 13
size: NA
V: TRBV6-1
J: TRBJ2-7
D: TRBD1

CDR3: CSALRDLYNEQFF
DNA: TGCAGTGCTCTAAGGGACCTCTACAATGAGCAGTTCTTC
length: 13
size: many
V: TRBV20-1
J: TRBJ2-1
D: NA

CDR3: CASSLAEGLASYEQYF
DNA: TGTGCCAGCAGCTTAGCGGAAGGACTAGCTTCGTACGAGCAGTACTTC
length: 16
size: many
V: TRBV7-9
J: TRBJ2-7
D: TRBD2

CDR3: CASRVQTNTGELFF
DNA: TGCGCCAGCCGGGTACAGACGAACACCGGGGAGCTGTTTTTT
length: 14
size: many
V: TRBV4-1
J: TRBJ2-2
D: NA

CDR3: CASSSAPYEQYF
DNA: TGTGCCAGCAGCTCCGCCCCCTACGAGCAGTACTTC
length: 12
size: few
V: TRBV7-2
J: TRBJ2-7
D: NA

CDR3: CASSKGRATNEKLFF
DNA: TGCGCCAGCAGCAAGGGACGGGCAACTAATGAAAAACTGTTTTTT
length: 15
size: few
V: TRBV5-1
J: TRBJ1-4
D: NA

CDR3: CSVEDPGTSGENEQFF
DNA: TGCAGCGTTGAAGATCCCGGGACTAGCGGCGAGAATGAGCAGTTCTTC
length: 16
size: many
V: TRBV29-1
J: TRBJ2-1
D: TRBD2

CDR3: CASSPPPRLAGVGPSEQFF
DNA: TGTGCCAGCTCACCACCCCCGAGACTAGCGGGAGTGGGTCCGAGCGAGCAGTTCTTC
length: 19
size: NA
V: TRBV18
J: TRBJ2-1
D: TRBD2

CDR3: CASSPGKRAGVQETQYF
DNA: TGTGCCAGCAGTCCCGGAAAGCGAGCGGGGGTACAAGAGACCCAGTACTTC
length: 17
size: many
V: TRBV6-2/TRBV6-3
J: TRBJ2-5
D: TRBD2

CDR3: CAITRTGTLGTQYF
DNA: TGTGCCATCACCAGGACAGGGACCCTGGGTACGCAGTATTTT
length: 14
size: few
V: TRBV10-3
J: TRBJ2-3
D: TRBD1

CDR3: CASSLAPDYGYTF
DNA: TGTGCCAGCAGTTTAGCGCCAGATTATGGCTACACCTTC
length: 13
size: few
V: TRBV27
J: TRBJ1-2
D: NA

CDR3: CSARTLAGVDTQYF
DNA: TGCAGTGCTAGAACCCTAGCGGGAGTAGATACGCAGTATTTT
length: 14
size: few
V: TRBV20-1
J: TRBJ2-3
D: TRBD2

CDR3: CASGQSFFSYEQYF
DNA: TGTGCCAGCGGACAGAGTTTCTTCTCCTACGAGCAGTACTTC
length: 14
size: NA
V: TRBV27
J: TRBJ2-7
D: NA

CDR3: CASSPGGGNTGELFF
DNA: TGTGCCAGCAGCCCCGGCGGAGGGAACACCGGGGAGCTGTTTTTT
length: 15
size: many
V: TRBV3-1
J: TRBJ2-2
D: NA

CDR3: CASEKSGAGVGEQFF
DNA: TGCGCCAGTGAAAAATCCGGGGCAGGGGTTGGTGAGCAGTTCTTC
length: 15
size: many
V: TRBV5-1
J: TRBJ2-1
D: NA

CDR3: CASSKARLRSDEQYF
DNA: TGTGCCAGCAGCAAAGCTCGGCTAAGGTCTGACGAGCAGTACTTC
length: 15
size: many
V: TRBV21-1
J: TRBJ2-7
D: NA

CDR3: CASSQATYRDNTGELFF
DNA: TGCGCCAGCAGCCAAGCAACCTACAGGGACAACACCGGGGAGCTGTTTTTT
length: 17
size: NA
V: TRBV4-3
J: TRBJ2-2
D: NA

CDR3: CASSPITNLAGGPYNEQFF
DNA: TGTGCCAGCAGTCCTATTACGAACCTAGCGGGAGGACCCTACAATGAGCAGTTCTTC
length: 19
size: many
V: TRBV28
J: TRBJ2-1
D: TRBD2

CDR3: CATSRLADVGIETQYF
DNA: TGTGCCACCAGCAGACTCGCAGACGTGGGAATAGAGACCCAGTACTTC
length: 16
size: few
V: TRBV15
J: TRBJ2-5
D: NA

CDR3: CASSPDLNYNEQFF
DNA: TGTGCCAGCAGTCCGGATCTTAATTACAATGAGCAGTTCTTC
length: 14
size: few
V: TRBV27
J: TRBJ2-1
D: NA

CDR3: CASSEVPSEQYF
DNA: TGTGCCAGCAGTGAAGTCCCTAGCGAGCAGTACTTC
length: 12
size: few
V: TRBV6-1
J: TRBJ2-7
D: NA

CDR3: CATSTQPDSTYEQYF
DNA: TGTGCCACCAGCACCCAACCGGACAGTACCTACGAGCAGTACTTC
length: 15
size: NA
V: TRBV15
J: TRBJ2-7
D: NA

CDR3: CASSSRGQETQYF
DNA: TGTGCCAGCAGTTCGAGGGGCCAAGAGACCCAGTACTTC
length: 13
size: many
V: TRBV6-5
J: TRBJ2-5
D: NA

CDR3: CASSKPPTSRGKYYEQYF
DNA: TGTGCCAGCAGTAAACCTCCGACTAGTCGGGGCAAGTACTACGAGCAGTACTTC
length: 18
size: few
V: TRBV12-3/TRBV12-4
J: TRBJ2-7
D: NA

CDR3: CARSLEGNTQYF
DNA: TGTGCCCGCAGCTTGGAGGGTAATACGCAGTATTTT
length: 12
size: NA
V: TRBV5-4
J: TRBJ2-3
D: NA

CDR3: CASSRTGAGTGELFF
DNA: TGCGCCAGCAGCCGGACAGGGGCCGGCACCGGGGAGCTGTTTTTT
length: 15
size: many
V: TRBV5-1
J: TRBJ2-2
D: TRBD1

CDR3: CSARGTSGSHYNEQFF
DNA: TGCAGTGCTAGGGGGACTAGCGGGAGCCATTACAATGAGCAGTTCTTC
length: 16
size: NA
V: TRBV20-1
J: TRBJ2-1
D: TRBD2

CDR3: CASSLFGTSPYEQYF
DNA: TGTGCCAGCAGCTTATTCGGGACTAGCCCCTACGAGCAGTACTTC
length: 15
size: NA
V: TRBV7-2
J: TRBJ2-7
D: TRBD2

CDR3: CASRPSLGPLGASGADTQYF
DNA: TGTGCCAGCAGACCATCCCTTGGACCGCTGGGGGCTAGCGGCGCAGATACGCAGTATTTT
length: 20
size: few
V: TRBV3-1
J: TRBJ2-3
D: NA

CDR3: CASSDYWNQPQHF
DNA: TGTGCCAGCAGTGACTACTGGAATCAGCCCCAGCATTTT
length: 13
size: few
V: TRBV2
J: TRBJ1-5
D: NA

CDR3: CASWAGGPHPLYEQYF
DNA: TGTGCCAGTTGGGCGGGGGGCCCACACCCCCTCTACGAGCAGTACTTC
length: 16
size: many
V: TRBV19
J: TRBJ2-7
D: TRBD2

CDR3: CSAIDPRTGQETQYF
DNA: TGCAGTGCTATCGACCCGAGGACAGGGCAAGAGACCCAGTACTTC
length: 15
size: NA
V: TRBV20-1
J: TRBJ2-5
D: TRBD1

CDR3: CAIRTSRTGELFF
DNA: TGTGCCATCAGGACTAGCCGGACCGGGGAGCTGTTTTTT
length: 13
size: NA
V: TRBV10-3
J: TRBJ2-2
D: TRBD2

CDR3: CASSRGGSETQYF
DNA: TGTGCCAGCTCTAGGGGGGGGTCGGAGACCCAGTACTTC
length: 13
size: many
V: TRBV7-8
J: TRBJ2-5
D: NA